Listed below are T cell receptor beta chains from one sample, sequenced in a study of CD8+ T cells in alopecia areata. Sequencing was performed with immunoSEQ multiplex PCR; in TCRdb, only in-frame clones are kept and a portion is missing. The sample lists some 180,000 clones, around 63% occurring once. Source: CD4+ T cells sorted from blood, taken at week 0. The receptors stem from a human donor with alopecia areata. Each CDR3 is given with its conserved first and last residue. The order of the fields is J gene, clone size, D gene, V gene, CDR3 DNA, CDR3 protein. A D gene is named only where the DNA matches it firmly. Clone size appears in some rows only: once, few, many, or a class for an expanded clone.

J gene: TRBJ1-1
clone size: .
D gene: .
V gene: TRBV5-6
CDR3 DNA: TGTGCCAGCAGCTTGTCACTGAACACTGAAGCTTTCTTT
CDR3 protein: CASSLSLNTEAFF

J gene: TRBJ1-2
clone size: few
D gene: TRBD1
V gene: TRBV30
CDR3 DNA: TGTGCCTGGAGGGGACAGGGGCGAGACTATGGCTACACCTTC
CDR3 protein: CAWRGQGRDYGYTF

J gene: TRBJ2-7
clone size: .
D gene: .
V gene: TRBV4-3
CDR3 DNA: TGCGCCAGCAGCCAAGAAGTAGGATTCTCCTACGAGCAGTACTTC
CDR3 protein: CASSQEVGFSYEQYF

J gene: TRBJ2-3
clone size: .
D gene: .
V gene: TRBV7-7
CDR3 DNA: TGTGCCAGCAGCTTAGGCGCCCGAAGCACAGATACGCAGTATTTT
CDR3 protein: CASSLGARSTDTQYF

J gene: TRBJ2-1
clone size: .
D gene: .
V gene: TRBV7-3
CDR3 DNA: TGTGCCAGCAGCGACCCCCCAGGAGAGCAGTTCTTC
CDR3 protein: CASSDPPGEQFF

J gene: TRBJ1-2
clone size: .
D gene: .
V gene: TRBV21-1
CDR3 DNA: TGTGCCAGCAGCACTCTGAAATGCTACACCTTC
CDR3 protein: CASSTLKCYTF

J gene: TRBJ1-2
clone size: few
D gene: .
V gene: TRBV25-1
CDR3 DNA: TGTGCCAGCAGTGTTGGGACAAATAACAACTATGGCTACACCTTC
CDR3 protein: CASSVGTNNNYGYTF

J gene: TRBJ2-3
clone size: few
D gene: TRBD2
V gene: TRBV7-2
CDR3 DNA: TGTGCCAGCAGCCTAGGACTAGCGGGGTTCTCTAGCACAGATACGCAGTATTTT
CDR3 protein: CASSLGLAGFSSTDTQYF

J gene: TRBJ2-5
clone size: .
D gene: TRBD2
V gene: TRBV29-1
CDR3 DNA: TGCAGCGTTAGCGGGGAAAACCAAGAGACCCAGTACTTC
CDR3 protein: CSVSGENQETQYF

J gene: TRBJ2-1
clone size: .
D gene: TRBD2
V gene: TRBV30
CDR3 DNA: TGTGCCTGGGCCCGAGGAGCGGGGGCTTACAATGAGCAGTTCTTC
CDR3 protein: CAWARGAGAYNEQFF

J gene: TRBJ2-3
clone size: .
D gene: TRBD1
V gene: TRBV2
CDR3 DNA: TGTGCCAGAAAAGGACAGGGGAGCACAGATACGCAGTATTTT
CDR3 protein: CARKGQGSTDTQYF

J gene: TRBJ2-7
clone size: .
D gene: TRBD1
V gene: TRBV5-1
CDR3 DNA: TGCGCCAGCAGCCTGGAGGGACAGGGGGCGCAGGAGCAGTACTTC
CDR3 protein: CASSLEGQGAQEQYF

J gene: TRBJ1-5
clone size: .
D gene: TRBD1
V gene: TRBV25-1
CDR3 DNA: TGTGCCAGCAGTGTAGGGGGCCAGCCCCAGCATTTT
CDR3 protein: CASSVGGQPQHF

J gene: TRBJ1-6
clone size: .
D gene: TRBD1
V gene: TRBV28
CDR3 DNA: TGTGCCAGCAGTCGTTCGGACAGGAATAATTCACCCCTCCACTTT
CDR3 protein: CASSRSDRNNSPLHF

J gene: TRBJ2-3
clone size: few
D gene: .
V gene: TRBV6-5
CDR3 DNA: TGTGCCAGCAAGGCTGGGCCTTTAGATACGCAGTATTTT
CDR3 protein: CASKAGPLDTQYF

J gene: TRBJ1-5
clone size: few
D gene: .
V gene: TRBV30
CDR3 DNA: TGTGCCTGGAGTTGGAGGGGACGGAATCAGCCCCAGCATTTT
CDR3 protein: CAWSWRGRNQPQHF

J gene: TRBJ2-4
clone size: .
D gene: TRBD1
V gene: TRBV2
CDR3 DNA: TGTGCCAGCAGGATCCGGGACAGAGAGTACTTC
CDR3 protein: CASRIRDREYF

J gene: TRBJ2-7
clone size: few
D gene: .
V gene: TRBV7-2
CDR3 DNA: TGTGCCAGCAGCCGCGACACAGGGCTGATCTACGAGCAGTACTTC
CDR3 protein: CASSRDTGLIYEQYF

J gene: TRBJ1-5
clone size: few
D gene: TRBD1
V gene: TRBV29-1
CDR3 DNA: TGCAGCGTGGGGGACAGAAATCAGCCCCAGCATTTT
CDR3 protein: CSVGDRNQPQHF

J gene: TRBJ2-3
clone size: .
D gene: TRBD1
V gene: TRBV4-3
CDR3 DNA: TGCGCCAGCAGCCGATACAGGGGTGGCACAGATACGCAGTATTTT
CDR3 protein: CASSRYRGGTDTQYF

J gene: TRBJ2-7
clone size: .
D gene: .
V gene: TRBV19
CDR3 DNA: TGTGCCAGTAGTATAGATACAGGAGCTAAGCACTACGAGCAGTACTTC
CDR3 protein: CASSIDTGAKHYEQYF

J gene: TRBJ1-1
clone size: .
D gene: TRBD1
V gene: TRBV7-2
CDR3 DNA: TGTGCCAGCAGCATCCAGGGACAGTTAAACACTGAAGCTTTCTTT
CDR3 protein: CASSIQGQLNTEAFF

J gene: TRBJ1-1
clone size: .
D gene: .
V gene: TRBV7-8
CDR3 DNA: TGTGCCAGCAGCTTAAGGATGAACACTGAAGCTTTCTTT
CDR3 protein: CASSLRMNTEAFF

J gene: TRBJ1-2
clone size: .
D gene: .
V gene: TRBV29-1
CDR3 DNA: TGCAGCGTTGAAGATTGGGGGGGAGCCAGTGGGGCCTATGGCTACACCTTC
CDR3 protein: CSVEDWGGASGAYGYTF

J gene: TRBJ1-6
clone size: .
D gene: .
V gene: TRBV7-2
CDR3 DNA: TGTGCCAGCACCCCTAGACCTGTCATGAACTCACCCCTCCACTTT
CDR3 protein: CASTPRPVMNSPLHF

J gene: TRBJ2-5
clone size: .
D gene: .
V gene: TRBV27
CDR3 DNA: TGTGCCAGCAGTGAGGCTTGGGAGACCCAGTACTTC
CDR3 protein: CASSEAWETQYF

J gene: TRBJ2-3
clone size: .
D gene: .
V gene: TRBV19
CDR3 DNA: TGTGCCAGTAGTAGACAGGCGCCAGATACGCAGTATTTT
CDR3 protein: CASSRQAPDTQYF

J gene: TRBJ2-5
clone size: few
D gene: .
V gene: TRBV6-5
CDR3 DNA: TGTGCCAGCAGGACCGACCCGGGACAAGAGACCCAGTACTTC
CDR3 protein: CASRTDPGQETQYF

J gene: TRBJ2-4
clone size: .
D gene: .
V gene: TRBV5-1
CDR3 DNA: TGCGCCAGCAGCTTGTCAGGAGACATTCAGTACTTC
CDR3 protein: CASSLSGDIQYF